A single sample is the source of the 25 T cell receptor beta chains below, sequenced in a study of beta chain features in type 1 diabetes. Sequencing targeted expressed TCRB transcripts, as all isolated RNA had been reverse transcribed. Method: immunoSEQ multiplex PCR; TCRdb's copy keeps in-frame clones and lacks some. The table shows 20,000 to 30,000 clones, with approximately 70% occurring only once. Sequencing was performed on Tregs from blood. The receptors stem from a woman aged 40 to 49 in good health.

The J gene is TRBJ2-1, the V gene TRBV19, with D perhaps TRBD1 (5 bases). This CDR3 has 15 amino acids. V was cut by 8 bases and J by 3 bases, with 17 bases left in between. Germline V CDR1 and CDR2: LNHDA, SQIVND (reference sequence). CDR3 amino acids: CASENRLGNYNEQFF. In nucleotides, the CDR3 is TGTGCCAGTGAGAACAGGTTAGGGAACTACAATGAGCAGTTCTTC.

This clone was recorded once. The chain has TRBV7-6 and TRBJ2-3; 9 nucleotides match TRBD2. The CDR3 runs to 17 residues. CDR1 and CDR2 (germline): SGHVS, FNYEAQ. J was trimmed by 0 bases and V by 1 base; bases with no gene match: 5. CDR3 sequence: CASSLGLAGTSTDTQYF. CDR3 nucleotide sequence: TGTGCCAGCAGCTTAGGTCTAGCGGGGACTAGCACAGATACGCAGTATTTT.

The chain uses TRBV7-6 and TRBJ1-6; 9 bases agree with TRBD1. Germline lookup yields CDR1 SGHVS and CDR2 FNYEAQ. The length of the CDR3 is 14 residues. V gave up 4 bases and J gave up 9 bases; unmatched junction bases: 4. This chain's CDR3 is CASSSGQGISPLHF. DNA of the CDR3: TGTGCCAGCAGCTCCGGACAGGGGATTTCACCCCTCCACTTT.

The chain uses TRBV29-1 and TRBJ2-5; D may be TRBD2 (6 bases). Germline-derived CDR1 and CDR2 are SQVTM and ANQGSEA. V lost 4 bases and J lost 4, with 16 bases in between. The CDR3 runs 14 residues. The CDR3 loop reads CSVATRGIRETQYF. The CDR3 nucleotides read TGCAGCGTTGCCACTCGGGGGATTAGAGAGACCCAGTACTTC. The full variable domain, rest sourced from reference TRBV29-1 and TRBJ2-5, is SAVISQKPSRDICQRGTSLTIQCQVDSQVTMMFWYRQQPGQSLTLIATANQGSEATYESGFVIDKFPISRPNLTFSTLTVSNMSPEDSSIYLCSVATRGIRETQYFGPGTRLLVL.

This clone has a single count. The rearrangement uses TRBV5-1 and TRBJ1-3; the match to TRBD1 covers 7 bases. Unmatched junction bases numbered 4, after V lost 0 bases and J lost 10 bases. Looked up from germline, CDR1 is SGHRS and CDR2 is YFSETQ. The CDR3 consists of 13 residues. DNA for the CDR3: TGCGCCAGCAGCTTGGAACAGGGGAATACCATATATTTT. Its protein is CASSLEQGNTIYF.

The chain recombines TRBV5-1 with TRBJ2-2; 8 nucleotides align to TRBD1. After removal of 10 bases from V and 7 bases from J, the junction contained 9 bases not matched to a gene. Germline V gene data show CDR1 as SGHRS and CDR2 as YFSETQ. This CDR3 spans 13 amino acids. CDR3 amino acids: CAGSDRAGGELFF. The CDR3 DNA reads TGCGCCGGATCGGACAGGGCAGGCGGGGAGCTGTTTTTT.

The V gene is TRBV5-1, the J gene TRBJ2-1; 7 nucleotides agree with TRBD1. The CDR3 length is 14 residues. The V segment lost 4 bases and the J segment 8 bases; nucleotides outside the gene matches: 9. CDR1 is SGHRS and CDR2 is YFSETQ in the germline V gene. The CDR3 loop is CASSQQGSIDEQFF. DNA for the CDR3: TGCGCCAGCAGCCAACAGGGGAGCATCGATGAGCAGTTCTTC.

The CDR3 nucleotides are TGCAGCGCGGACAGGGCTACAGAGACCCAGTACTTC. Protein sequence: CSADRATETQYF. The rearrangement uses TRBV29-1 and TRBJ2-5, with 8 bases identical to TRBD1. CDR1 and CDR2 from the germline V gene are SQVTM and ANQGSEA. After removal of 7 bases from V and 4 bases from J, the junction contained 5 bases not matched to a gene. The CDR3 loop spans 12 amino acids.

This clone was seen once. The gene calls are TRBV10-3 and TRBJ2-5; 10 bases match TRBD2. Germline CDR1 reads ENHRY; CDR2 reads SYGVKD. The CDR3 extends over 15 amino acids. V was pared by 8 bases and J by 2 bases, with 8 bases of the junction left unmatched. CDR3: CAIARRTSGQETQYF. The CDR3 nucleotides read TGTGCCATCGCCCGGCGGACTAGCGGTCAAGAGACCCAGTACTTC.

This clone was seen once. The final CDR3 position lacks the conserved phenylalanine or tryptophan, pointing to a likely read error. CDR3 nucleotides: TGTGCCAGCAGTCCCAATCATCTTAACTATGGCTACACCCTC. As protein: CASSPNHLNYGYTL. The chain has TRBV27 and TRBJ1-2, with D uncertain. Germline V lookup: CDR1 MNHEY, CDR2 SMNVEV (reference sequence). Deletions cut 5 bases from V and 1 base from J, with 11 bases between. The CDR3 extends over 14 amino acids.

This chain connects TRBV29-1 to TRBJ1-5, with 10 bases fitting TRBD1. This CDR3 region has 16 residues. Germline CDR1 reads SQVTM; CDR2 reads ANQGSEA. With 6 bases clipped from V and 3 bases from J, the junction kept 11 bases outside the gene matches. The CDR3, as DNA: TGCAGCGTAACTTACCCCGGGACAGGGGACAATCAGCCCCAGCATTTT. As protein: CSVTYPGTGDNQPQHF.

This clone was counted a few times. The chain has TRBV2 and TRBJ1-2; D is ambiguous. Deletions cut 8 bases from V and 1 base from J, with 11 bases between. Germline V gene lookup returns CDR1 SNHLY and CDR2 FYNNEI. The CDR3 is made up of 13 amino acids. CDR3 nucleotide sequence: TGTGCCAGCCAGGCGTTACTTAACTATGGCTACACCTTC. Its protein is CASQALLNYGYTF.

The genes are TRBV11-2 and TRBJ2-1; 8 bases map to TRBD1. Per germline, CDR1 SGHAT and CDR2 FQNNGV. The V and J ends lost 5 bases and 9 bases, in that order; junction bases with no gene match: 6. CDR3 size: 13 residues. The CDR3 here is CASSPTGVGEQFF. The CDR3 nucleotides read TGTGCCAGCAGCCCGACAGGGGTTGGTGAGCAGTTCTTC.

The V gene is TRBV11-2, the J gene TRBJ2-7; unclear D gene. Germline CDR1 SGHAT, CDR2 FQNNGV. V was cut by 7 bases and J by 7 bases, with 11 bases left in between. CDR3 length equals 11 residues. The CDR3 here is CASTDAVEQYF. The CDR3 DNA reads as TGTGCCAGCACCGATGCGGTGGAGCAGTACTTC.

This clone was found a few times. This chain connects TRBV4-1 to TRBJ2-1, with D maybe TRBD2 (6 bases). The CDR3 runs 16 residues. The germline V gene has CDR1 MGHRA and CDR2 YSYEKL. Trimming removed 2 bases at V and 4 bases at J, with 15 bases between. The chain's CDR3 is CASSQLTGTVYNEQFF. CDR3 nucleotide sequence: TGCGCCAGCAGCCAACTGACCGGGACTGTTTACAATGAGCAGTTCTTC.

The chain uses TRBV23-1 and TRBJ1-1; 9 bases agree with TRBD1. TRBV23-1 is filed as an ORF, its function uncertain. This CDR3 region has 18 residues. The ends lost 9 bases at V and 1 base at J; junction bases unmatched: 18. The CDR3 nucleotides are TGCGCCAGGGAACAGGGGGCGCAGAACCTTACCGGGAACACTGAAGCTTTCTTT. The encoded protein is CAREQGAQNLTGNTEAFF.

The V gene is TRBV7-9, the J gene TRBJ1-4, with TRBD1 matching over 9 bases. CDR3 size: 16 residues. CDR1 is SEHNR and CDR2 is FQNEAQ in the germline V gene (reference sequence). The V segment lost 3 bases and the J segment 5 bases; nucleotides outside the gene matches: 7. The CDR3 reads CASSFRPGTGNEKLFF. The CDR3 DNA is TGTGCCAGCAGCTTCCGTCCCGGGACAGGGAATGAAAAACTGTTTTTT.

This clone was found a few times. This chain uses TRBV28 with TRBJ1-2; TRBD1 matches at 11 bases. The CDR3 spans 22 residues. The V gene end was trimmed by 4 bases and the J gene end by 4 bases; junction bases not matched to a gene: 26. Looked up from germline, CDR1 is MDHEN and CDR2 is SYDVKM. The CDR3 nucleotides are TGTGCCAGCAGTTCTCCCTGGACAGGGGGCCTCCGAAACGCTGGTCCGCCCTATGGCTACACCTTC. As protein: CASSSPWTGGLRNAGPPYGYTF.

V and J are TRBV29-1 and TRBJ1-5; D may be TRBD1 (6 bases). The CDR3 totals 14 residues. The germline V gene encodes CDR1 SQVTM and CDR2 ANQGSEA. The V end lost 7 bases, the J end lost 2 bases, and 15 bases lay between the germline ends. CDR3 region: CSATTGSGNQPQHF. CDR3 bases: TGCAGCGCCACCACAGGGTCGGGCAATCAGCCCCAGCATTTT.

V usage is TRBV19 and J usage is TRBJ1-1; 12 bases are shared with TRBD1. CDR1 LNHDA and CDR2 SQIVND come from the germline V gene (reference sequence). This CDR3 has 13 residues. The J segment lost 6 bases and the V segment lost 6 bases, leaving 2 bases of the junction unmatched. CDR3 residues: CASRGQGASEAFF. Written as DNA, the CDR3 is TGTGCCAGTAGGGGACAGGGGGCGTCTGAAGCTTTCTTT.

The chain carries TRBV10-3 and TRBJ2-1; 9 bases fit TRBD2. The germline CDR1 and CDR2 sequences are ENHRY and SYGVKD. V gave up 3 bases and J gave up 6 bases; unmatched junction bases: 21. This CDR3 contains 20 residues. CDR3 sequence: CAISEPEAGGPTGWLNEQFF. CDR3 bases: TGTGCCATCAGTGAACCTGAAGCGGGGGGCCCGACTGGTTGGCTCAATGAGCAGTTCTTC.

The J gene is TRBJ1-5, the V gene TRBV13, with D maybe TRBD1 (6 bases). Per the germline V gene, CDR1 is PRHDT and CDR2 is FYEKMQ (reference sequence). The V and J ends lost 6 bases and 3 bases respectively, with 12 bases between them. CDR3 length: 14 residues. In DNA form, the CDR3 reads TGTGCCAGCAGTGGCAGGGGCCACAATCAGCCCCAGCATTTT. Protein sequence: CASSGRGHNQPQHF.

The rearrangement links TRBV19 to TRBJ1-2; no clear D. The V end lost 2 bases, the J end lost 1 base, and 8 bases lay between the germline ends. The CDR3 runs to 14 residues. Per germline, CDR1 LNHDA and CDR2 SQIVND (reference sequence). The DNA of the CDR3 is TGTGCCAGTAGTATATCGTATCTTAACTATGGCTACACCTTC. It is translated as CASSISYLNYGYTF.

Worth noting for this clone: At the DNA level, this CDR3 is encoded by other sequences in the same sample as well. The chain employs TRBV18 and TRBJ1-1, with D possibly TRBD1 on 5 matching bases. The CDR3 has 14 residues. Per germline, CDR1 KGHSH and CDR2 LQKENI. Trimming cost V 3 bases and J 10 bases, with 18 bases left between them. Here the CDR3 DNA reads TGTGCCAGCTCACCTGAGGTGGGGGGTGGAGGAGCTTTCTTT. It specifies CASSPEVGGGGAFF.

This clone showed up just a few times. CDR3 sequence: CASSHHGGPKIQYF. DNA of the CDR3: TGCGCCAGCAGCCACCACGGGGGACCAAAGATTCAGTACTTC. This chain joins TRBV10-1 and TRBJ2-4, with D maybe TRBD2 (6 bases). CDR1 WNHNN and CDR2 SYGVQD come from the germline V gene (reference sequence). V was pared by 6 bases and J by 10 bases, with 19 bases between. This CDR3 is 14 amino acids long.